What follows are 19 T cell receptor beta chains derived from one specimen sequenced in a study of cytomegalovirus exposure and HLA in healthy donors. Profiled with immunoSEQ multiplex PCR; TCRdb holds only in-frame clones, not every one. The table lists about 130,000 clones, 70% to 85% of them singletons. The specimen was PBMCs. The receptor set was obtained from a man under 40 in good health and CMV-seropositive.

V usage is TRBV7-2 and J usage is TRBJ2-3, with 13 positions matching TRBD2. Germline V gene sequence: CDR1 SGHTA, CDR2 FQGNSA. This CDR3 has 14 amino acids. With V trimmed by 5 bases and J by 5 bases, 1 base remained unmatched. CDR3 sequence reads: CASSRTSGGDTQYF. The DNA for the CDR3 is TGTGCCAGCAGCCGGACTAGCGGGGGAGATACGCAGTATTTT.

The gene calls are TRBV15 and TRBJ2-5; D unclear. CDR3 length equals 12 residues. With 1 base removed from V and 3 bases from J, the gap between germline ends came to 3 bases. In germline, CDR1 is LNHNV, CDR2 YYDKDF (reference sequence). CDR3 in amino acids: CATSRVEETQYF. The CDR3 nucleotides read TGTGCCACCAGCAGAGTCGAAGAGACCCAGTACTTC.

This clone was seen a single time. The CDR3 spells CASSRTGEGNTEAFF. CDR3 DNA: TGTGCCAGCAGCCGGACAGGGGAGGGGAACACTGAAGCTTTCTTT. V gene TRBV5-8 combines with J gene TRBJ1-1, with 9 bases lining up with TRBD1. The J segment lost 1 base and the V segment lost 4 bases, leaving 5 bases of the junction unmatched. CDR3 length equals 15 residues. Germline-derived CDR1 and CDR2 are SGHTS and YDEGEE. Full variable domain (rest looked up from reference TRBV5-8 and TRBJ1-1): EAGVTQSPTHLIKTRGQQATLRCSPISGHTSVYWYQQALGLGLQFLLWYDEGEERNRGNFPPRFSGRQFPNYSSELNVNALELEDSALYLCASSRTGEGNTEAFFGQGTRLTVV.

This rearrangement joins TRBV5-5 to TRBJ1-4, with TRBD1 matching 7 bases. CDR1 is SGHKS, CDR2 YYEKEE, per germline (reference sequence). The trim removed 0 bases at V and 7 bases at J, leaving 6 bases unmatched. The CDR3 totals 15 residues. The CDR3 is CASSLGPTGSEKLFF. The CDR3 coding sequence is TGTGCCAGCAGCTTGGGCCCGACAGGGAGTGAAAAACTGTTTTTT.

The chain is built from TRBV10-3 and TRBJ1-2, with TRBD1 identical over 9 bases. CDR1 is ENHRY and CDR2 is SYGVKD in the germline V gene. This CDR3 has 17 residues. Trimming removed 6 bases from V and 3 bases from J; junction bases left unmatched: 14. CDR3 sequence reads: CAISPGQGLIGYYGYTF. The CDR3 DNA follows: TGTGCCATCAGCCCGGGACAGGGACTTATTGGGTACTATGGCTACACCTTC.

This clone has a single count. The rearrangement uses TRBV7-2 and TRBJ2-1, with 9 bases matching TRBD1. Trimming removed 3 bases from V and 7 bases from J; junction bases left unmatched: 4. There are 14 residues in the CDR3. Germline V gene lookup returns CDR1 SGHTA and CDR2 FQGNSA. CDR3 in DNA: TGTGCCAGCAGCTTCAACAGGGGGCGAAATGAGCAGTTCTTC. This codes for CASSFNRGRNEQFF.

DNA for the CDR3: TGTGCCAGCAGCGTTAGTCAGGGACTAGCGGGGGCAGATACGCAGTATTTT. It codes for CASSVSQGLAGADTQYF. The chain employs TRBV9 and TRBJ2-3; 14 positions agree with TRBD2. The length of the CDR3 is 17 residues. V shed 2 bases and J 4 bases; nucleotides not matched to a gene: 6. Germline V gene data show CDR1 as SGDLS and CDR2 as YYNGEE.

The V gene is TRBV2, the J gene TRBJ2-7; unclear D gene. The CDR3 extends over 15 amino acids. CDR1 and CDR2 from the germline V gene are SNHLY and FYNNEI. Deletions cut 8 bases from V and 0 bases from J, with 17 bases between. This CDR3 is CASSVGLTDSYEQYF. In DNA, the CDR3 is TGTGCCAGCTCGGTGGGCCTTACCGACTCCTACGAGCAGTACTTC.

This chain joins TRBV6-6 and TRBJ2-1; TRBD1 matches at 12 bases. The CDR3 is made up of 16 amino acids. Looked up from germline, CDR1 is MNHNY and CDR2 is SVGAGI (reference sequence). V lost 6 bases, J lost 8 bases, and 11 bases stayed unmatched. The CDR3 loop reads CASRSMRGTGGYEQFF. The CDR3, as DNA: TGTGCCAGCAGAAGTATGAGGGGGACAGGGGGCTATGAGCAGTTCTTC.

The V call is TRBV19, the J call TRBJ1-1, with unresolved D. From germline, CDR1 is LNHDA and CDR2 SQIVND (reference sequence). The CDR3 has 12 amino acids. The V and J ends lost 5 bases and 6 bases respectively, with 10 bases between them. This chain's CDR3 is CASSLTSSEAFF. The DNA for the CDR3 is TGTGCCAGTAGTTTGACAAGTTCTGAAGCTTTCTTT.

This sequence joins TRBV10-3 and TRBJ2-7; TRBD1 aligns across 9 bases. The CDR3 is made up of 15 amino acids. Germline V gives CDR1 ENHRY, CDR2 SYGVKD. Losses at the gene ends were 0 bases for V and 1 base for J; bases not matched to a gene: 1. CDR3 region: CAISESGTGSYEQYF. CDR3 DNA: TGTGCCATCAGTGAGTCGGGGACAGGGTCCTACGAGCAGTACTTC.

This chain links TRBV9 with TRBJ2-2; 11 bases fit TRBD2. Germline-derived CDR1 and CDR2 are SGDLS and YYNGEE. The CDR3 has 17 residues. The V segment lost 4 bases and the J segment 6 bases; nucleotides outside the gene matches: 11. CDR3 loop: CASSRRGGTSGPGELFF. CDR3 nucleotides: TGTGCCAGCAGCCGGAGGGGAGGGACTAGCGGCCCCGGGGAGCTGTTTTTT.

The V call is TRBV7-3, the J call TRBJ2-3; D ambiguous. The CDR3 extends over 14 amino acids. Per the germline V gene, CDR1 is SGHTA and CDR2 is FQGTGA. Trimming stripped 7 bases from V and 0 bases from J, with 11 bases between. This chain's CDR3 is CASTLGGSTDTQYF. CDR3 coding DNA: TGTGCCAGCACCCTAGGCGGTAGCACAGATACGCAGTATTTT.

V gene TRBV7-9 combines with J gene TRBJ2-5; perhaps TRBD2 as D (6 bases). The CDR3 is 15 amino acids. V shed 2 bases and J shed 5 bases, with 15 bases lying between them. Germline assignment: CDR1 SEHNR and CDR2 FQNEAQ (reference sequence). CDR3 loop: CASSLQGGGWETQYF. The CDR3 bases are TGTGCCAGCAGCTTACAGGGAGGAGGGTGGGAGACCCAGTACTTC.

This clone was recorded a few times. This chain uses TRBV7-9 with TRBJ1-4; TRBD1 is a possible D gene (5 bases). The CDR3 runs to 16 residues. Trimming cost V 1 base and J 6 bases, with 15 bases left between them. Germline CDR1 and CDR2: SEHNR and FQNEAQ (reference sequence). The CDR3 here is CASSLDLGWGDEKLFF. The DNA of the CDR3 is TGTGCCAGCAGCTTAGACTTGGGTTGGGGGGATGAAAAACTGTTTTTT.

This chain uses TRBV29-1 with TRBJ1-2; D ambiguous. V was pared by 6 bases and J by 5 bases, with 13 bases between. This CDR3 comprises 12 residues. Germline values: CDR1 SQVTM, CDR2 ANQGSEA. CDR3 sequence reads: CSVKGGEYGYTF. The CDR3 DNA is TGCAGCGTCAAGGGCGGGGAATATGGCTACACCTTC. The variable domain in full, completed from reference TRBV29-1 and TRBJ1-2, reads SAVISQKPSRDICQRGTSLTIQCQVDSQVTMMFWYRQQPGQSLTLIATANQGSEATYESGFVIDKFPISRPNLTFSTLTVSNMSPEDSSIYLCSVKGGEYGYTFGSGTRLTVV.

This clone was observed a handful of times. In nucleotides, the CDR3 is TGTGCCAGCAGTTACTCGAAGCCGAACACCGGGGAGCTGTTTTTT. It translates to CASSYSKPNTGELFF. This sequence joins TRBV6-5 and TRBJ2-2; D not resolved. CDR1 and CDR2 (germline): MNHEY, SVGAGI. V shed 0 bases and J shed 0 bases, with 5 bases lying between them. This CDR3 region has 15 residues.

The chain employs TRBV4-1 and TRBJ2-7; 7 bases agree with TRBD2. The V segment lost 4 bases and the J segment 3 bases; nucleotides outside the gene matches: 12. Per the germline V gene, CDR1 is MGHRA and CDR2 is YSYEKL. This CDR3 is 16 amino acids long. Here the CDR3 reads CASSPLASGTFYEQYF. The CDR3 nucleotides are TGCGCCAGCAGCCCCCTGGCCAGCGGGACCTTCTACGAGCAGTACTTC.

J is TRBJ2-2 and V is TRBV11-1, with D possibly matching TRBD1 (5 bases). Trimming pared 0 bases from V and 5 bases from J, leaving 16 bases between. The CDR3 extends over 17 amino acids. The germline CDR1 and CDR2 sequences are SGHAT and FQDESV (reference sequence). The CDR3 DNA sequence: TGTGCCAGCAGCTTAGCGTCCGGCAGGGTGGGGACCGGGGAGCTGTTTTTT. Translation: CASSLASGRVGTGELFF.